The TCR beta chain under discussion was sequenced for a study of CD8 T cells in ankylosing spondylitis (dated by TCRdb to the late 2010s). Study-wide context: T cell receptor beta repertoires were profiled in healthy donors and ankylosing spondylitis patients so that disease-linked TCR variants could be found. The whole study cohort included 108 healthy donors and about two dozen ankylosing spondylitis patients. Peripheral blood was sampled, and synovial fluid was additionally collected from ankylosing spondylitis patients. Broader findings and caveats from the paper: The disease-linked clones were reported as significantly enriched in matched synovial fluid samples from ankylosing spondylitis patients. Blood from ankylosing spondylitis patients appeared to be characterized by a TCR beta motif made up of about 8 highly homologous amino acid variants. Some TCR beta motif variants had previously been reported in synovial fluid and blood of reactive arthritis patients, which suggested common disease-initiation mechanisms. The disease-linked clones showed a CD8+ phenotype and occurred at relatively low frequencies in peripheral blood.

On this clonotype: Its specific antigen is unknown. Base qualities are not provided; no much larger clone lies one nucleotide away.

The instrument was an Illumina HiSeq 2500. Quantitative 5'-RACE with molecular barcodes was used to prepare TCR beta libraries. In the source study's methods: Disease-linked TCR variants were identified with a new computational method built on a probabilistic model of VDJ rearrangement. TCRdb's own reprocessing of the public reads used fastp at Q25 and MiXCR and kept productive beta chains. Identical CDR3 proteins give one entry, which carries the most common genes and DNA. The V and J calls were not made by the authors but by TCRdb's processing. Within this sample are almost 250,000 distinct CDR3 sequences, with roughly 32% of them counted one time only. Roughly 4.2% of the sample comes from the top ten. The sequenced sample consisted of blood, either unsorted or a sorted T cell fraction (not recorded which). The TCR comes from a male donor with ankylosing spondylitis or in good health (not recorded which).

The CDR3 loop reads CSARTNLGRGGNQPQHF. The nucleotide sequence is TGCAGTGCTAGAACTAATTTGGGCAGGGGGGGCAATCAGCCCCAGCATTTT. This chain joins TRBV20-1 to TRBJ1-5, with 7 bases in between that match TRBD1. The germline V and J ends show losses of 2 bases and 2 bases respectively, and no gene match explains 12 bases of the junction. According to the germline V gene (reference sequence), CDR1 reads DFQATT and CDR2 reads SNEGSKA. The CDR3 contains 17 residues, cysteine and phenylalanine counted. Just the 51-base CDR3 DNA is kept, in frame starting at base 1.